This TCR beta chain was recovered during a study of siplizumab effects on memory and regulatory T cells. Study-level findings and limits: Confirmation that proliferating Tregs from siplizumab cultures had suppressive function was not obtained. Both greater diversity than memory cells and a major contribution to the alloresponse seemed to characterize naive T cells. Mean Treg-derived proportions of mappable alloreactive CD4+ clones were around 70% for siplizumab and 25% to 30% for controls. Alloreactive sequences traceable to unstimulated CD4+ memory cells were significantly reduced by siplizumab.

Germline lookup yields CDR1 ENHRY and CDR2 SYGVKD. The CDR3 runs to 14 residues. Trimming cost V 4 bases and J 8 bases, with 18 bases left between them. Sequencing was performed with immunoSEQ multiplex PCR; in TCRdb, only in-frame clones are kept and a portion is missing. The sample consists of 80,000 to 130,000 clones, about 91% of them appearing once. Concerning this clone: Antigen specificity is unknown.

The chain carries TRBV10-3 and TRBJ2-7, with D perhaps matching TRBD1 or TRBD2 (5 bases each). Material: CD4+ T cells sorted from blood. The TCR sequence derives from a human donor in good health. Some clones in this sample may be carry-over from other donors' samples. CDR3 bases: TGTGCCATCAGTGGGCGAGGGGAAGGCACCCAGCAGTACTTC. It encodes CAISGRGEGTQQYF.